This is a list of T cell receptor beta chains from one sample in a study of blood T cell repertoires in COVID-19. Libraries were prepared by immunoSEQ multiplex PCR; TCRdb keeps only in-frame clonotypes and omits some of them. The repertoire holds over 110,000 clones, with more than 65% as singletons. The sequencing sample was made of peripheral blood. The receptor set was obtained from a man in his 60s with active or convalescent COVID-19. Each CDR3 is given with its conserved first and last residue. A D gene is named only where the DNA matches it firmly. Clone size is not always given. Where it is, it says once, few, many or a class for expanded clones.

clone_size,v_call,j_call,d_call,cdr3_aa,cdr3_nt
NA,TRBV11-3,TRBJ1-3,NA,CASSFSGGTIYF,TGTGCCAGCAGCTTCTCCGGCGGGACCATATATTTT
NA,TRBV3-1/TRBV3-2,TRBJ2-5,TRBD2,CASSQVDAGGETQYF,TGTGCCAGCAGCCAAGTGGACGCGGGAGGGGAGACCCAGTACTTC
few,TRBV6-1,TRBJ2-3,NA,CASSEAGQFTQYF,TGTGCCAGCAGTGAAGCGGGGCAGTTCACGCAGTATTTT
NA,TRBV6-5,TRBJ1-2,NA,CASSPRVEWGYTF,TGTGCCAGCAGCCCACGGGTGGAGTGGGGCTACACCTTC
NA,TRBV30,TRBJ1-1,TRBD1,CAWSAGTGGGTEAFF,TGTGCCTGGAGTGCTGGGACAGGGGGAGGCACTGAAGCTTTCTTT
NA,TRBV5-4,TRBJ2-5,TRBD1,CASSLTGGAAGGETQYF,TGTGCCAGCAGCTTGACAGGGGGCGCAGCTGGCGGGGAGACCCAGTACTTC
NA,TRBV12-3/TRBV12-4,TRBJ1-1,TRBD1,CASAAGTGGKAFF,TGTGCCAGCGCGGCCGGGACAGGGGGAAAAGCTTTCTTT
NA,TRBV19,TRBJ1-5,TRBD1,CASSNPGQGMVGAQHF,TGTGCCAGTAGTAACCCGGGACAGGGAATGGTCGGGGCCCAGCATTTT
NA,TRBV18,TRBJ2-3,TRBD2,CASSPSGTGGVDTQYF,TGTGCCAGCTCACCCTCGGGAACGGGAGGGGTGGATACGCAGTATTTT
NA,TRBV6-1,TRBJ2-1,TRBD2,CASSEGSSGRFNEQFF,TGTGCCAGCAGTGAAGGTTCTAGCGGGAGGTTCAATGAGCAGTTCTTC
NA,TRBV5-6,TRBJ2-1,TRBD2,CASSKGRAGTNEQFF,TGTGCCAGCAGCAAGGGTAGAGCGGGGACCAATGAGCAGTTCTTC
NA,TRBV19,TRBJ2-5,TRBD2,CASTSGEETQYF,TGTGCCAGTACGAGCGGGGAAGAGACCCAGTACTTC
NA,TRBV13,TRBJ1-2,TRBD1,CASSSYNRGRVGYTF,TGTGCCAGCAGCTCGTATAACAGGGGTCGGGTGGGCTACACCTTC
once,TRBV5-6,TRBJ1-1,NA,CASSLGREAFF,TGTGCCAGCAGCTTGGGGAGGGAAGCTTTCTTT
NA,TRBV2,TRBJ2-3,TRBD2,CASSGLAGPTDTQYF,TGTGCCAGCAGTGGACTAGCGGGACCCACAGATACGCAGTATTTT
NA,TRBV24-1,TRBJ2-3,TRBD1,CATSPSPGQDTDTQYF,TGTGCCACCAGTCCCTCCCCGGGACAGGACACAGATACGCAGTATTTT
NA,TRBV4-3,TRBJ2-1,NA,CASSQDGRTFHEQFF,TGCGCCAGCAGCCAAGATGGTAGGACTTTCCATGAGCAGTTCTTC
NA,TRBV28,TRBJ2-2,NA,CASSLSDTGELFF,TGTGCCAGCAGCCTTAGTGACACCGGGGAGCTGTTTTTT
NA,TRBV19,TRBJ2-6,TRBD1,CASSPWDRRIGANVLTF,TGTGCCAGTAGTCCTTGGGACAGGCGAATCGGGGCCAACGTCCTGACTTTC
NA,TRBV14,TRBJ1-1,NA,CASSQDNRVLNTEAFF,TGTGCCAGCAGCCAAGATAACAGGGTCTTGAACACTGAAGCTTTCTTT
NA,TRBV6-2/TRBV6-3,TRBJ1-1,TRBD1,CASSYSSQGWWMNTEAFF,TGTGCCAGCAGTTACTCTTCACAGGGGTGGTGGATGAACACTGAAGCTTTCTTT
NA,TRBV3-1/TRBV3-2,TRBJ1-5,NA,CASSQGRVNQPQHF,TGTGCCAGCAGCCAAGGCAGGGTGAATCAGCCCCAGCATTTT
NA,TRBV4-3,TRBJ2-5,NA,CASSQVIPGKETQYF,TGCGCCAGCAGCCAGGTAATTCCGGGGAAAGAGACCCAGTACTTC
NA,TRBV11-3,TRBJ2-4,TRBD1,CASSPGTEINIQYF,TGTGCCAGCAGCCCGGGGACAGAGATAAACATTCAGTACTTC
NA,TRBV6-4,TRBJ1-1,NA,CASSEGQGRTSFF,TGTGCCAGCAGTGAGGGGCAGGGCCGGACATCTTTCTTT
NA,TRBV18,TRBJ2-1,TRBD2,CASSPGQRTSGRVFVREQFF,TGTGCCAGCTCACCAGGCCAGCGGACTAGCGGGAGAGTGTTTGTACGTGAGCAGTTCTTC
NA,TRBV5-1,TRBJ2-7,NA,CASSLEGGRAAYEQYF,TGCGCCAGCAGCTTGGAGGGTGGCAGGGCGGCCTACGAGCAGTACTTC
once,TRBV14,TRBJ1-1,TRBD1,CASSRRQGNTEAFF,TGTGCCAGCAGCCGGAGACAGGGGAACACTGAAGCTTTCTTT
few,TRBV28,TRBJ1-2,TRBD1,CASSLTGTVFNGYTF,TGTGCCAGCAGTTTAACCGGGACAGTCTTCAATGGCTACACCTTC
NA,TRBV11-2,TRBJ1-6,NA,CASSLGRGGSYNSPLHF,TGTGCCAGCAGCTTAGGAAGGGGGGGATCCTATAATTCACCCCTCCACTTT
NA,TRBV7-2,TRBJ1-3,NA,CASSLSWGRRTSGNTIYF,TGTGCCAGCAGCTTATCTTGGGGCAGGCGGACCTCTGGAAACACCATATATTTT
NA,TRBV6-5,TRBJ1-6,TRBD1,CASSIRTGTNSPLHF,TGTGCCAGCAGTATTCGGACAGGGACAAATTCACCCCTCCACTTT
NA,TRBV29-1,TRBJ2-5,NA,CSVEPLQGAKTQYF,TGCAGCGTTGAACCACTACAGGGAGCAAAGACCCAGTACTTC
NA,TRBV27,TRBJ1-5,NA,CASSLYSGADQPQHF,TGTGCCAGCAGTTTATATTCAGGGGCGGATCAGCCCCAGCATTTT
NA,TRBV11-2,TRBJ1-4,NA,CASSLDPGQIGGLFF,TGTGCCAGCAGCTTGGATCCGGGACAAATTGGTGGACTGTTTTTT
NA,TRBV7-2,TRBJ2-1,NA,CASSLGPSNEQFF,TGTGCCAGCAGCTTAGGGCCTAGCAATGAGCAGTTCTTC
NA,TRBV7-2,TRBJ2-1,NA,CASSLVGRLPSNEQFF,TGTGCCAGCAGCTTAGTGGGGCGCCTTCCCAGCAATGAGCAGTTCTTC
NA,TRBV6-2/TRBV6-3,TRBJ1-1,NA,CASSAPLANTEAFF,TGTGCCAGCAGTGCCCCCTTGGCGAACACTGAAGCTTTCTTT
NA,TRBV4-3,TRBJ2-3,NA,CASSQAGTDTQYF,TGCGCCAGCAGCCAGGCGGGAACAGATACGCAGTATTTT
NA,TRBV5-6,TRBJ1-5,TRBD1,CASSLGTGDNQPQHF,TGTGCCAGCAGCTTAGGGACAGGGGACAATCAGCCCCAGCATTTT
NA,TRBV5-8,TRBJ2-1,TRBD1,CASSRRGTGEATVQFF,TGTGCCAGCTCACGACGAGGGACAGGTGAGGCTACTGTGCAGTTCTTC
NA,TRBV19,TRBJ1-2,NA,CASGGYTF,TGTGCCAGTGGCGGCTACACCTTC
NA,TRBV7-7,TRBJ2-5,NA,CASSPTGTGETQYF,TGTGCTAGCAGCCCAACGGGAACAGGGGAGACCCAGTACTTC
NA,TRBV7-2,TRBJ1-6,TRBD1,CASSRGQGGRNSPLHF,TGTGCCAGCAGCCGCGGACAGGGGGGGAGAAATTCACCCCTCCACTTT
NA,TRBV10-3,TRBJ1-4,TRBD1,CATSGTGNEKLFF,TGTGCCACCTCCGGGACAGGGAATGAAAAACTGTTTTTT